A single sample gave rise to the 21 T cell receptor beta chains below, sequenced in a study of OX40 agonist ivuxolimab in advanced cancers. TCRdb keeps only in-frame clones here, not all; method: immunoSEQ multiplex PCR. This sample has approximately 100,000 clones, with 90% found just once. The sequencing here drew on CD4+ or CD8+ T cells sorted from blood, taken in a trial of the OX40 agonist ivuxolimab. The receptor source for this set is an adult with an advanced solid tumor such as melanoma, head and neck, liver or kidney cancer.

The chain employs TRBV27 and TRBJ2-5, with 15 nucleotides matching TRBD2. Germline V CDR1 and CDR2: MNHEY, SMNVEV (reference sequence). The CDR3 extends over 17 amino acids. J gave up 2 bases and V 5 bases, and 6 bases lay outside the gene matches. CDR3 DNA sequence: TGTGCCAGCAGTCAGGGACTAGCGGGAGGTCTACAAGAGACCCAGTACTTC. Encoded protein: CASSQGLAGGLQETQYF.

This chain uses TRBV7-6 with TRBJ1-6; D is unclear. CDR1 is SGHVS, CDR2 FNYEAQ, per germline. The CDR3 has 14 residues. Trimming left V 5 bases short and J 7 bases short, with 12 bases between. CDR3 sequence reads: CASSPELANSPLHF. CDR3 in DNA: TGTGCCAGCAGCCCAGAGTTGGCGAATTCACCCCTCCACTTT.

The V gene is TRBV27, the J gene TRBJ2-1; unclear D gene. The V gene lost 3 bases and the J gene lost 0 bases, with 9 bases spanning the gap. The CDR3 runs to 15 residues. Germline V gene sequence: CDR1 MNHEY, CDR2 SMNVEV (reference sequence). For the CDR3, the DNA is TGTGCCAGCAGTTTGCGGTTATCCTCCTACAATGAGCAGTTCTTC. Translating it yields CASSLRLSSYNEQFF.

The chain is built from TRBV13 and TRBJ2-7; 8 positions agree with TRBD1. V shed 4 bases, J shed 1 base, and the junction held 9 bases outside the gene matches. The CDR3 length is 16 residues. The germline V gene has CDR1 PRHDT and CDR2 FYEKMQ (reference sequence). CDR3 DNA: TGTGCCAGCAGCTCCCGGACAGGGAGGAGGTCCTACGAGCAGTACTTC. This gives the protein CASSSRTGRRSYEQYF.

The V gene is TRBV5-6, the J gene TRBJ2-3, with a weak D call TRBD2 (5 bases). This CDR3 is 15 amino acids long. Between the trimmed V and J ends, which lost 4 bases and 1 base, there was a span of 13 bases. Germline V gene lookup returns CDR1 SGHDT and CDR2 YYEEEE. The CDR3 bases are TGTGCCAGCAGCGAAACTCAAGCGGGCACAGATACGCAGTATTTT. Its translation: CASSETQAGTDTQYF.

The J gene is TRBJ2-7, the V gene TRBV13, with 9 bases lining up with TRBD1. Germline loops: CDR1 PRHDT, CDR2 FYEKMQ (reference sequence). The J segment lost 3 bases and the V segment lost 5 bases, leaving 5 bases of the junction unmatched. The CDR3 is 14 residues long. CDR3 DNA: TGTGCCAGCAGCGCCGGGACAGGGATCTACGAGCAGTACTTC. It is translated as CASSAGTGIYEQYF.

The V and J genes are TRBV7-2 and TRBJ2-7; tentative D call: TRBD1 (5 bases). V dropped 2 bases and J dropped 1 base, with 9 bases sitting between them. The CDR3 runs to 14 residues. From germline, CDR1 is SGHTA and CDR2 FQGNSA. The CDR3 loop reads CASSLMPGSYEQYF. In DNA, the CDR3 is TGTGCCAGCAGCTTAATGCCAGGGTCCTACGAGCAGTACTTC.

The chain couples TRBV7-9 to TRBJ1-1; D gene uncertain. The CDR3 loop spans 15 amino acids. The V gene's germline CDR1 is SEHNR and CDR2 FQNEAQ (reference sequence). Trimming removed 1 base from V and 4 bases from J, with 13 bases in between. The CDR3 region is CASSLVGHLGTEAFF. CDR3 sequence (DNA): TGTGCCAGCAGCTTAGTCGGCCATCTGGGCACTGAAGCTTTCTTT.

The V gene is TRBV7-9, the J gene TRBJ2-7, with 10 bases aligning to TRBD2. Unmatched junction bases numbered 7, after V lost 0 bases and J lost 5 bases. Germline CDR1 reads SEHNR; CDR2 reads FQNEAQ (reference sequence). The CDR3 spans 16 residues. The CDR3, as DNA: TGTGCCAGCAGCTTAGCGAGGCTAGCGGGAGACGACGAGCAGTACTTC. Amino acids: CASSLARLAGDDEQYF. Complete variable domain (other parts from reference TRBV7-9 and TRBJ2-7): DTGVSQNPRHKITKRGQNVTFRCDPISEHNRLYWYRQTLGQGPEFLTYFQNEAQLEKSRLLSDRFSAERPKGSFSTLEIQRTEQGDSAMYLCASSLARLAGDDEQYFGPGTRLTVT.

The J gene is TRBJ2-7, the V gene TRBV18, with 9 nucleotides matching TRBD1. Germline loops: CDR1 KGHSH, CDR2 LQKENI. Trimming took 5 bases from V and 3 from J; bases not matched to a gene: 2. This CDR3 has 13 amino acids. The DNA for the CDR3 is TGTGCCAGCTCAGGGACAGGGCTCTACGAGCAGTACTTC. This gives the protein CASSGTGLYEQYF.

J is TRBJ2-5 and V is TRBV15; maybe TRBD2 (7 bases). Trimming took off 8 bases at V and 0 bases at J, with 10 bases between the two ends. CDR3 length: 13 amino acids. CDR1 LNHNV and CDR2 YYDKDF come from the germline V gene (reference sequence). As DNA, the CDR3 is TGTGCCACCGGGGGGGCCTACCAAGAGACCCAGTACTTC. As protein: CATGGAYQETQYF.

V gene TRBV7-2 combines with J gene TRBJ1-2; the match to TRBD1 covers 8 bases. This CDR3 comprises 15 residues. With V trimmed by 5 bases and J by 3 bases, 8 bases remained unmatched. Germline CDR1 and CDR2: SGHTA and FQGNSA. The CDR3 region is CASSPGTGLYYGYTF. DNA for the CDR3: TGTGCCAGCAGCCCAGGGACAGGATTGTACTATGGCTACACCTTC.

V and J are TRBV2 and TRBJ1-3; no clear D gene. The CDR3 consists of 13 residues. Trimming pared 6 bases from V and 1 base from J, leaving 7 bases between. Germline loops: CDR1 SNHLY, CDR2 FYNNEI. The CDR3 loop is CASSEQSGNTIYF. CDR3 DNA: TGTGCCAGCAGCGAACAATCTGGAAACACCATATATTTT. Full variable domain (missing parts from reference TRBV2 and TRBJ1-3): EPEVTQTPSHQVTQMGQEVILRCVPISNHLYFYWYRQILGQKVEFLVSFYNNEISEKSEIFDDQFSVERPDGSNFTLKIRSTKLEDSAMYFCASSEQSGNTIYFGEGSWLTVV.

The V and J genes are TRBV9 and TRBJ2-1; TRBD2 matches at 12 bases. The germline V gene has CDR1 SGDLS and CDR2 YYNGEE. Losses at the gene ends were 8 bases for V and 13 bases for J; bases not matched to a gene: 10. This CDR3 region has 13 residues. The CDR3 DNA reads TGTGCCAGTTCCCCTAGCGGGAGGGAAAGACAGTTCTTC. This encodes CASSPSGRERQFF.

The chain uses TRBV21-1 and TRBJ1-1. TRBV21-1 is a known pseudogene. This CDR3 is built from 16 residues. The CDR3 spells CASSKGKGGGSTEAFF. Here the CDR3 DNA reads TGTGCCAGCAGCAAAGGGAAAGGGGGAGGGAGCACTGAAGCTTTCTTT.

CDR3 DNA sequence: TGTGCCAGCACGATAGCGGGCCCATCATACAATGAGCAGTTCTTC. Amino acids: CASTIAGPSYNEQFF. This rearrangement joins TRBV6-6 to TRBJ2-1; 7 bases line up with TRBD2. This CDR3 contains 15 residues. Germline CDR1 is MNHNY and CDR2 is SVGAGI (reference sequence). The V segment lost 7 bases and the J segment 4 bases; nucleotides outside the gene matches: 10.

This sequence joins TRBV7-3 and TRBJ2-1; the D is unclear. This CDR3 has 13 residues. Germline lookup yields CDR1 SGHTA and CDR2 FQGTGA. Trimming took off 4 bases at V and 5 bases at J, with 9 bases between the two ends. The CDR3 here is CASSSTVDNEQFF. The CDR3 DNA is TGTGCCAGCAGCTCAACCGTGGACAATGAGCAGTTCTTC. The variable domain in full, with the rest retrieved from reference TRBV7-3 and TRBJ2-1, is GAGVSQTPSNKVTEKGKYVELRCDPISGHTALYWYRQSLGQGPEFLIYFQGTGAADDSGLPNDRFFAVRPEGSVSTLKIQRTERGDSAVYLCASSSTVDNEQFFGPGTRLTVL.

The J gene is TRBJ1-4, the V gene TRBV7-2; D possibly corresponds to TRBD1 (5 bases). The CDR3 totals 14 residues. Germline V gene data show CDR1 as SGHTA and CDR2 as FQGNSA. V was trimmed by 5 bases and J by 0 bases, leaving 7 bases between them. CDR3 nucleotides: TGTGCCAGCAGCCAAGGGGCAACTAATGAAAAACTGTTTTTT. It specifies CASSQGATNEKLFF.

This chain links TRBV5-4 with TRBJ2-1; 9 nucleotides align to TRBD2. Looked up from germline, CDR1 is SGHNT and CDR2 is YYREEE (reference sequence). This CDR3 has 14 amino acids. The junction had 9 bases not matched to a gene; V was cut back by 0 bases and J by 14 bases. The CDR3 sequence is CASSLGLAGKSEFF. The CDR3, as DNA: TGTGCCAGCAGCTTGGGGCTAGCGGGAAAGAGTGAGTTCTTC.

The V call is TRBV7-2, the J call TRBJ2-7; D might be TRBD1 (5 bases). V lost 2 bases and J lost 3, with 14 bases in between. The CDR3 sequence is 15 residues long. Germline values: CDR1 SGHTA, CDR2 FQGNSA. In DNA, the CDR3 is TGTGCCAGCAGCTTATCGGCCAGGGCTTACTACGAGCAGTACTTC. Amino acid sequence: CASSLSARAYYEQYF. Full variable domain (remainder filled in from reference TRBV7-2 and TRBJ2-7): GAGVSQSPSNKVTEKGKDVELRCDPISGHTALYWYRQSLGQGLEFLIYFQGNSAPDKSGLPSDRFSAERTGGSVSTLTIQRTQQEDSAVYLCASSLSARAYYEQYFGPGTRLTVT.

This chain joins TRBV28 and TRBJ2-1; D call uncertain. The CDR3 extends over 14 amino acids. V gave up 6 bases and J gave up 2 bases, with 11 bases separating them. The V gene's germline CDR1 is MDHEN and CDR2 SYDVKM. CDR3 in DNA: TGTGCCAGCAGAGAAGGCGTCACCTACAATGAGCAGTTCTTC. It yields the protein CASREGVTYNEQFF.